The source of this T cell receptor (beta chain) is a study of CD8+ T cells in alopecia areata. About the research overall: Treated individuals took tofacitinib by mouth, 5 to 10 mg twice daily. Patients remained on tofacitinib for 6 to 18 months and then went 6 months without it. Percent of scalp involved defined treated patients' severity scores. Study outcomes and limitations: Researchers report lesional scalp, most notably alopecia totalis/universalis, outstripped normal scalp in clonality.

The CDR3 runs to 17 residues. Germline V gene lookup returns CDR1 SGHDN and CDR2 FVKESK. The ends lost 1 base at V and 7 bases at J; junction bases unmatched: 10. Comments on this clone: As yet, its antigen is unknown.

Described treatment: oral pan-JAK inhibitor, 5-10 mg twice daily. Extracted RNA was reverse transcribed into cDNA, the sequencing template. Clones were sequenced by immunoSEQ multiplex PCR, and TCRdb holds only the in-frame ones, with some missing. The repertoire holds roughly 200,000 clones, roughly two fifths seen once, with 0.48% in the top ten. The sample consisted of CD4+ T cells sorted from blood, taken around week 30, from a patient treated with tofacitinib. This clonotype originated in a human donor with alopecia areata. The genes are TRBV14 and TRBJ1-6, with 7 bases aligning to TRBD1. CDR3 sequence reads: CASSQVLGGQVNSPLHF. CDR3 DNA: TGTGCCAGCAGCCAAGTGTTAGGAGGACAGGTGAATTCACCCCTCCACTTT.